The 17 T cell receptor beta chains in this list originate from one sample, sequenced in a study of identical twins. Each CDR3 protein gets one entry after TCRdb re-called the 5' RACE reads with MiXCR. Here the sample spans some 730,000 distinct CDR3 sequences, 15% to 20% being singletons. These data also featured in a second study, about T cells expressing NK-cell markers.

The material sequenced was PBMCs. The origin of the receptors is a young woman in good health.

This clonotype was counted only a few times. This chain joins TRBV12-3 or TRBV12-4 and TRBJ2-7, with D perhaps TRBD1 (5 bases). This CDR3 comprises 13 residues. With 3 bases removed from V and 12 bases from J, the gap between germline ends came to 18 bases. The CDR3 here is CASSFSDTKSMYF. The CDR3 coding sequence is TGTGCCAGCAGTTTCTCGGACACCAAATCGATGTACTTC.

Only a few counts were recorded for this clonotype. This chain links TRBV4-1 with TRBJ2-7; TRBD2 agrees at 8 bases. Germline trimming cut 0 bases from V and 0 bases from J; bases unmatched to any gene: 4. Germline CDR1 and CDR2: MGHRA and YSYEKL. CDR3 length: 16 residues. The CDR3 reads CASSQDGGGNSYEQYF. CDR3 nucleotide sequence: TGCGCCAGCAGCCAAGACGGGGGGGGAAACTCCTACGAGCAGTACTTC.

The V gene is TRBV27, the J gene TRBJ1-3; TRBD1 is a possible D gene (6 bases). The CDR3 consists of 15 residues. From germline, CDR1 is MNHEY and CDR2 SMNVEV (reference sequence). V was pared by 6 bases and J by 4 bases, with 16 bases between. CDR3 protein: CASSPQGSRGNTIYF. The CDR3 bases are TGTGCCAGCAGCCCACAGGGTTCACGGGGAAACACCATATATTTT.

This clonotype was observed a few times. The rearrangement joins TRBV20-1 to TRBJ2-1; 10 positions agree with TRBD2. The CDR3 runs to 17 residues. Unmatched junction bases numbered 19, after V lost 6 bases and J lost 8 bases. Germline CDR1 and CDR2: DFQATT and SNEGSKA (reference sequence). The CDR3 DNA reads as TGCAGTGCCAGGGGGAGGGGCGACAGCGGGAGGGCCCATGAGCAGTTCTTC. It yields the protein CSARGRGDSGRAHEQFF.

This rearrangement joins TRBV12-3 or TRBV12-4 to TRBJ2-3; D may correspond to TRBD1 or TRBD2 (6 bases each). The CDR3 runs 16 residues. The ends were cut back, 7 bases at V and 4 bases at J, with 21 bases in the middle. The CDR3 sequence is CASNPGGSRTSDTQYF. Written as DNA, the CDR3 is TGTGCCAGCAATCCCGGGGGCTCCCGAACCTCAGATACGCAGTATTTT.

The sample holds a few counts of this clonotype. CDR3: CASSHSGTKNNEQFF. The CDR3 region has the DNA TGTGCCAGCAGCCATAGCGGGACTAAGAACAATGAGCAGTTCTTC. The rearrangement uses TRBV12-3 or TRBV12-4 and TRBJ2-1; the match to TRBD2 covers 8 bases. This CDR3 contains 15 residues. The V segment lost 6 bases and the J segment 5 bases; nucleotides outside the gene matches: 9.

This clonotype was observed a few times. The CDR3 sequence is CASGTGLEKLFF. The CDR3 nucleotides read TGTGCCAGCGGGACAGGGCTCGAAAAACTGTTTTTT. The chain links TRBV12-3 or TRBV12-4 to TRBJ1-4, with 9 bases matching TRBD1. The CDR3 extends over 12 amino acids. With 8 bases clipped from V and 8 bases from J, the junction kept 3 bases outside the gene matches.

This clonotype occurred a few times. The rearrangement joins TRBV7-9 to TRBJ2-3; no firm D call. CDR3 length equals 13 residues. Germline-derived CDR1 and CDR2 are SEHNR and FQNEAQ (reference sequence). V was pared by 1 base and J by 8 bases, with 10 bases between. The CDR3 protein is CASSLGQSGTQYF. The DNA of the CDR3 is TGTGCCAGCAGCTTAGGTCAATCTGGTACGCAGTATTTT.

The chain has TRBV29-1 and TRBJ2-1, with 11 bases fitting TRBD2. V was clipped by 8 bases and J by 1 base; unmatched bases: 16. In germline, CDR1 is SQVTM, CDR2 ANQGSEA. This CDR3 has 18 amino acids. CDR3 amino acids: CSSRMGLADVGSYNEQFF. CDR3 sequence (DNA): TGCAGCTCAAGGATGGGACTAGCGGATGTTGGATCCTACAATGAGCAGTTCTTC.

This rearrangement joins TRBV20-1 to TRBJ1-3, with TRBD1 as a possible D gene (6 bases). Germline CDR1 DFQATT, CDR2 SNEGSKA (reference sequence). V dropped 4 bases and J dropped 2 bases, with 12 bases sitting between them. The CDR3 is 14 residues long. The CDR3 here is CSATSGTPGNTIYF. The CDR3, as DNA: TGCAGTGCTACTTCCGGGACACCTGGAAACACCATATATTTT.

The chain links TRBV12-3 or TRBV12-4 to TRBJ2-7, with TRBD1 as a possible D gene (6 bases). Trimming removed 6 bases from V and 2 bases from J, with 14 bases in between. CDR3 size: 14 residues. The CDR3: CASRSTGLAYEQYF. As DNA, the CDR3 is TGTGCCAGCAGGTCGACAGGATTGGCCTACGAGCAGTACTTC.

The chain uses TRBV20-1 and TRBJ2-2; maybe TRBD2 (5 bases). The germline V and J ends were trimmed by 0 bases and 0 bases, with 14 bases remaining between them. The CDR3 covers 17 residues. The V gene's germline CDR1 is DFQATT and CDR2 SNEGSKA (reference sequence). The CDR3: CSARDGSRGTNTGELFF. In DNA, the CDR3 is TGCAGTGCTAGAGATGGTTCACGGGGAACGAACACCGGGGAGCTGTTTTTT.

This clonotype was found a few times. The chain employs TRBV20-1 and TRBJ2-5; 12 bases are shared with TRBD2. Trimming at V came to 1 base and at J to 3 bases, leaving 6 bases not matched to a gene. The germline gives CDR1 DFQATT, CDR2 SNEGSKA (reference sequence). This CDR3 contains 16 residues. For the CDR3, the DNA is TGCAGTGCTAGAGGGACTAGCGGGGCCAGGAAAGAGACCCAGTACTTC. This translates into CSARGTSGARKETQYF.

The CDR3 DNA reads as TGCAGTGCTAGAGGTACAAGCGGAACTGCGAACACCGGGGAGCTGTTTTTT. The encoded protein is CSARGTSGTANTGELFF. The V call is TRBV20-1, the J call TRBJ2-2; maybe TRBD2 (5 bases). Germline CDR1 and CDR2: DFQATT and SNEGSKA (reference sequence). The CDR3 is 17 residues long. Trimming stripped 1 base from V and 0 bases from J, with 15 bases between.

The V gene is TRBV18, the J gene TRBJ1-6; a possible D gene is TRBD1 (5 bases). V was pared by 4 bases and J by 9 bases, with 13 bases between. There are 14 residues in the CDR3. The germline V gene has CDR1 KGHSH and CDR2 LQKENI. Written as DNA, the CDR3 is TGTGCCAGCTCACAGACAGCAGACCCTTCACCCCTCCACTTT. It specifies CASSQTADPSPLHF.

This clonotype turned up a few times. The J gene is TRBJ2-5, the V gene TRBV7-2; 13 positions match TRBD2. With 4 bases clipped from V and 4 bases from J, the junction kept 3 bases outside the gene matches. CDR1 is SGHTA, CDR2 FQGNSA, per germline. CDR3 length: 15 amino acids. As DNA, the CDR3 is TGTGCCAGCAGCTGGGGACTAGCGGGACGAGAGACCCAGTACTTC. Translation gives CASSWGLAGRETQYF. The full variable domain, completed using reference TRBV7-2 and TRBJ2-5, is GAGVSQSPSNKVTEKGKDVELRCDPISGHTALYWYRQSLGQGLEFLIYFQGNSAPDKSGLPSDRFSAERTGGSVSTLTIQRTQQEDSAVYLCASSWGLAGRETQYFGPGTRLLVL.

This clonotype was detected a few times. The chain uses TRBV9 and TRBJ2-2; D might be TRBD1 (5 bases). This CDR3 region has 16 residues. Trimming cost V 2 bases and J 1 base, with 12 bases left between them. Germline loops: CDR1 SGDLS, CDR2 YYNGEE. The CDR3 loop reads CASSVRHRRNTGELFF. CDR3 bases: TGTGCCAGCAGCGTGCGTCACAGGAGGAACACCGGGGAGCTGTTTTTT.